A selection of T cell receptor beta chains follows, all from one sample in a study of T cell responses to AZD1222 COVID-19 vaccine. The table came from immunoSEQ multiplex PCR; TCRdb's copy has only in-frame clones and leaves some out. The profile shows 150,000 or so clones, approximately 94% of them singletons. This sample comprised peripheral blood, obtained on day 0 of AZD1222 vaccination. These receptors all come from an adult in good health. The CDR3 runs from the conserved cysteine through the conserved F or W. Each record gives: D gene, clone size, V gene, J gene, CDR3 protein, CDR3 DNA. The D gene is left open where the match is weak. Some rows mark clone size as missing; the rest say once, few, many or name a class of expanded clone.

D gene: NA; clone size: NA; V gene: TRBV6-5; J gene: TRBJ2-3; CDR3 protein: CASSYGPDTQYF; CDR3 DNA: TGTGCCAGCAGTTACGGCCCAGATACGCAGTATTTT
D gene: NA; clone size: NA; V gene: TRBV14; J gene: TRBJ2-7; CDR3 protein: CASSQEEGRTGEQYF; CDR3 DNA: TGTGCCAGCAGCCAAGAGGAGGGTAGAACTGGCGAGCAGTACTTC
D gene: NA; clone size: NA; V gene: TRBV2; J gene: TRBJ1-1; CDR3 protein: CAIPDPGGTEAFF; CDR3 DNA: TGTGCCATTCCAGACCCGGGGGGCACTGAAGCTTTCTTT
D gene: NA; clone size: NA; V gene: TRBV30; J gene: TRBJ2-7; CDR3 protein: CAWSVDPGSYEQYF; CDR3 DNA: TGTGCCTGGAGTGTAGATCCCGGGAGCTACGAGCAGTACTTC
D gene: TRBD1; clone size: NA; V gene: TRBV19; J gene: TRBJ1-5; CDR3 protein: CASSPGTDNQPQHF; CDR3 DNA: TGTGCCAGTAGCCCCGGGACAGATAATCAGCCCCAGCATTTT
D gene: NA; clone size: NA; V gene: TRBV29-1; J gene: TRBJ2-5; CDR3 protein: CSVWKETQYF; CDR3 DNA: TGCAGCGTTTGGAAGGAGACCCAGTACTTC
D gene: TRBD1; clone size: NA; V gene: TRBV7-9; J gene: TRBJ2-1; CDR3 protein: CASSSDRGYNEQFF; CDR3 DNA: TGTGCCAGCAGCTCGGACAGGGGCTACAATGAGCAGTTCTTC
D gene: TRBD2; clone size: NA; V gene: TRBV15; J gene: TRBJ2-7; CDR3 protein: CATSRDVPTSGTLQYF; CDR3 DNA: TGTGCCACCAGCAGAGATGTACCGACTAGCGGGACATTGCAGTACTTC
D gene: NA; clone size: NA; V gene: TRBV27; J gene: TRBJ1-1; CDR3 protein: CASSFMGGGTEAFF; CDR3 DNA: TGTGCCAGCAGTTTCATGGGGGGCGGGACTGAAGCTTTCTTT
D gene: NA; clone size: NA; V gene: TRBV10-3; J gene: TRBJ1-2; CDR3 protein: CAISESRGGPNYGYTF; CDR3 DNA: TGTGCCATCAGTGAGTCGAGGGGGGGGCCCAACTATGGCTACACCTTC
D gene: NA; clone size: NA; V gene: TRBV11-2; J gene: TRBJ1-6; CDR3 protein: CASSPRSRWNSPLHF; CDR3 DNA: TGTGCCAGCAGCCCTAGGTCTCGATGGAATTCACCCCTCCACTTT
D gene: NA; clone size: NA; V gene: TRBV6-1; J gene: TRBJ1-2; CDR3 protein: CASSEAHDSSYTF; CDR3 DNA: TGTGCCAGCAGTGAAGCGCACGACAGCTCCTACACCTTC
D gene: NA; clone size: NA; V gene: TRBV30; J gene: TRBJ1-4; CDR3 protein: CAWTQRRTNEKLFF; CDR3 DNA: TGTGCCTGGACACAGAGAAGGACTAATGAAAAACTGTTTTTT
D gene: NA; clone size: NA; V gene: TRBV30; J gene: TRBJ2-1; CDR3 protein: CAWSVGSSASRAYNEQFF; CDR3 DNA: TGTGCCTGGAGTGTAGGTAGCTCCGCCTCACGAGCCTACAATGAGCAGTTCTTC
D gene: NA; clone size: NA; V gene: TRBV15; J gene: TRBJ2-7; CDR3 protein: CATSRDGTQATAPYEQYF; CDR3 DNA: TGTGCCACCAGCAGAGATGGGACCCAAGCGACGGCCCCCTACGAGCAGTACTTC
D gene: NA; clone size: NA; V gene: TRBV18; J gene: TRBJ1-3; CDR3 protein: CASSPPRSGGTGNTIYF; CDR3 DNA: TGTGCCAGCTCACCACCCCGAAGCGGGGGTACTGGAAACACCATATATTTT
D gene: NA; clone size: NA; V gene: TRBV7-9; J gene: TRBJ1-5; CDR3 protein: CASSLGARDQPQHF; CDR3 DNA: TGTGCCAGCAGCTTAGGAGCTAGAGATCAGCCCCAGCATTTT
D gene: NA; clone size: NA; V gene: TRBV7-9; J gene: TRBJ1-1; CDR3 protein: CASSLRDSTEAFF; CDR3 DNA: TGTGCCAGCAGCCTTAGGGATAGTACTGAAGCTTTCTTT
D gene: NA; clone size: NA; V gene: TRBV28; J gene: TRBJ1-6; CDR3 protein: CASSSPSRGSPLHF; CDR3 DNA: TGTGCCAGCAGTTCCCCTAGCAGAGGATCACCCCTCCACTTT
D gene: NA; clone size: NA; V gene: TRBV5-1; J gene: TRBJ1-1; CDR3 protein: CASSLGSGNTEAFF; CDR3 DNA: TGCGCCAGCAGCTTGGGTTCTGGTAACACTGAAGCTTTCTTT
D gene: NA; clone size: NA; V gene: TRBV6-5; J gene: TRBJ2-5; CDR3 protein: CASSYGGLGTQYF; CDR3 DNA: TGTGCCAGCAGTTACGGGGGATTAGGGACCCAGTACTTC
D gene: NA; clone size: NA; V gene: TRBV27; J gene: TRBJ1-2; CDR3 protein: CASSLRASEGYTF; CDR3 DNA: TGTGCCAGCAGTTTAAGGGCCTCCGAGGGCTACACCTTC
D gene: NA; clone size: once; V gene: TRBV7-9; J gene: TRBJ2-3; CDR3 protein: CASSLAEFTQYF; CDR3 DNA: TGTGCCAGCAGCTTAGCAGAGTTTACGCAGTATTTT
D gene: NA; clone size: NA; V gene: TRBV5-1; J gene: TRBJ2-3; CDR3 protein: CASSSGRVADTQYF; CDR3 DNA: TGCGCCAGCAGCTCGGGGCGCGTGGCAGATACGCAGTATTTT
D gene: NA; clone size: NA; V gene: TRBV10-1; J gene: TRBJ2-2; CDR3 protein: CASSEAKGDTGELFF; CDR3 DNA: TGCGCCAGCAGTGAGGCCAAGGGGGACACCGGGGAGCTGTTTTTT
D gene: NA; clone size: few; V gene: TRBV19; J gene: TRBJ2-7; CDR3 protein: CASSIGGNEQYF; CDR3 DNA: TGTGCCAGTAGTATTGGAGGGAACGAGCAGTACTTC
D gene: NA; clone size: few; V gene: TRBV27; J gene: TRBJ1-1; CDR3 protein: CASSRYGEAFF; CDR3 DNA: TGTGCCAGCAGTCGATACGGGGAGGCTTTCTTT
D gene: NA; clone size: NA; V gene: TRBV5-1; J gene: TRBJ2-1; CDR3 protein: CASSLIGYNEQFF; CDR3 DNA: TGCGCCAGCAGCTTGATCGGATACAATGAGCAGTTCTTC
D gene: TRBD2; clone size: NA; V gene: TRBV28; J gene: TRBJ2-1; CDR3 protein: CASSPSHRLAGDEQFF; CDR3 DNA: TGTGCCAGCAGTCCTTCCCATCGACTAGCGGGAGATGAGCAGTTCTTC
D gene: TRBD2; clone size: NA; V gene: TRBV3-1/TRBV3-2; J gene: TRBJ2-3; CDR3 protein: CASSPVIAGGPGAQYF; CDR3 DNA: TGTGCCAGCAGCCCCGTCATAGCGGGAGGCCCCGGGGCGCAGTATTTT
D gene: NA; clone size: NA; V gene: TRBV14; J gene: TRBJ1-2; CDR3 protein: CASSPLGGGSRLNYGYTF; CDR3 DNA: TGTGCCAGCAGCCCTCTTGGGGGGGGATCTCGACTAAACTATGGCTACACCTTC
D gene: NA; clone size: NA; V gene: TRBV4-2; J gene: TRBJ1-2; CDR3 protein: CASSQDIRLEGHFYGYTF; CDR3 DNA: TGTGCCAGCAGCCAAGATATCCGGCTGGAGGGGCACTTCTATGGCTACACCTTC
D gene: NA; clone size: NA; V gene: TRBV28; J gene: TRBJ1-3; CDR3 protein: CASGWISGNTIYF; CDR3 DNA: TGTGCCAGCGGATGGATCTCTGGAAACACCATATATTTT
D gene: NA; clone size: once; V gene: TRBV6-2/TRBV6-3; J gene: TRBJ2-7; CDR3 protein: CASSYSSEGSYEQYF; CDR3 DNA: TGTGCCAGCAGTTACTCCTCCGAGGGGAGCTACGAGCAGTACTTC
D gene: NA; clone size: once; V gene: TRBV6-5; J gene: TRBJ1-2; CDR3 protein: CASSYSIGTPYGYTF; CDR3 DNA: TGTGCCAGCAGTTACTCAATCGGGACACCTTATGGCTACACCTTC
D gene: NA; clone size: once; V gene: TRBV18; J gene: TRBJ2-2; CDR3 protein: CASSPQLGGELFF; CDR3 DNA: TGTGCCAGCTCACCACAGCTTGGCGGGGAGCTGTTTTTT
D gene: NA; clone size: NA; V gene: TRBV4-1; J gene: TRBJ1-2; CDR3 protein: CASSQVPNYGYTF; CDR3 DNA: TGCGCCAGCAGCCAAGTGCCCAACTATGGCTACACCTTC
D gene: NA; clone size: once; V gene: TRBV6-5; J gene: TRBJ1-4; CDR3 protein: CASRPQGGAEGKLFF; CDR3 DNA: TGTGCCAGCAGACCCCAGGGAGGGGCAGAGGGAAAACTGTTTTTT
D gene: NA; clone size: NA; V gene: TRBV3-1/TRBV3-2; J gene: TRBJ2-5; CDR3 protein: CASSQGARETQYF; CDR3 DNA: TGTGCCAGCAGCCAGGGGGCGCGAGAGACCCAGTACTTC
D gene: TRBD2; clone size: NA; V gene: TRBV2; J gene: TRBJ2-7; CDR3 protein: CAKQLAGDSEQYF; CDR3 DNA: TGTGCCAAACAACTAGCGGGAGATAGCGAGCAGTACTTC
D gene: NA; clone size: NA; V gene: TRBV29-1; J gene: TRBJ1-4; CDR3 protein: CSVEGGTTNEKLFF; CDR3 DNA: TGCAGCGTTGAAGGTGGGACAACTAATGAAAAACTGTTTTTT
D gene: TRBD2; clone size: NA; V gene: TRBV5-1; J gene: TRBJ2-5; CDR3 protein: CASSLPESLAGAALWTQYF; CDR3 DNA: TGCGCCAGCAGCTTACCAGAATCTCTAGCGGGAGCCGCCCTTTGGACCCAGTACTTC
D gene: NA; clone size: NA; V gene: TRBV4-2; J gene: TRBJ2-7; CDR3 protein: CASSQDVGGNSYEQYF; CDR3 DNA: TGTGCCAGCAGCCAAGATGTCGGCGGGAACTCCTACGAGCAGTACTTC
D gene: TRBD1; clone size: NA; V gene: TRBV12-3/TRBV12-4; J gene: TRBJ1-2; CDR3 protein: CASSLYRGDGYTF; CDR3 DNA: TGTGCCAGCAGTTTGTACAGGGGCGATGGCTACACCTTC
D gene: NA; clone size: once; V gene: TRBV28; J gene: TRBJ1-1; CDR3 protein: CASRSGRAANTEAFF; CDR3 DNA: TGTGCCAGCAGATCAGGACGGGCGGCGAACACTGAAGCTTTCTTT
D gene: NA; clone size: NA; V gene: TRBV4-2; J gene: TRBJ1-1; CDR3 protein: CASSQDERDEWEAFF; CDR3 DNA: TGTGCCAGCAGCCAAGATGAGAGGGATGAGTGGGAAGCTTTCTTT
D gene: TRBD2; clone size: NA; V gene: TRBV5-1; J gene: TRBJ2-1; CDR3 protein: CASSPSTSGSRSEQFF; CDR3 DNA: TGCGCCAGCAGCCCCTCGACTAGCGGGAGTAGGAGTGAGCAGTTCTTC
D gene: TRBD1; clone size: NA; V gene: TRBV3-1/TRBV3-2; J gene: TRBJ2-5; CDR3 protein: CASSQVRGQGLQETQYF; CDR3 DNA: TGTGCCAGCAGCCAAGTGCGCGGACAGGGGTTGCAAGAGACCCAGTACTTC